A single sample gave rise to the 24 T cell receptor beta chains below, sequenced in a study of technical replicates of blood from several donors. Repertoires were generated with immunoSEQ multiplex PCR, while TCRdb's copy carries only in-frame clones and drops some. The profile shows some 78,000 clones, over 85% of them singletons. The source material was T cells isolated from PBMCs. All receptors come from a human donor in good health.

The chain carries TRBV4-1 and TRBJ2-1; 7 positions agree with TRBD1. Looked up from germline, CDR1 is MGHRA and CDR2 is YSYEKL. This CDR3 comprises 16 residues. Trimming removed 0 bases from V and 4 bases from J; junction bases left unmatched: 6. The CDR3 sequence is CASSQDPGQSYNEQFF. CDR3 in DNA: TGCGCCAGCAGCCAAGATCCGGGACAGAGTTACAATGAGCAGTTCTTC.

This clone was counted a single time. The chain has TRBV2 and TRBJ1-4; tentatively, D is TRBD1 (5 bases). CDR3 size: 15 residues. The V end lost 6 bases, the J end lost 0 bases, and 11 bases lay between the germline ends. From germline, CDR1 is SNHLY and CDR2 FYNNEI. CDR3 nucleotide sequence: TGTGCCAGCAGCCGGACAATTGCAACTAATGAAAAACTGTTTTTT. Its protein product is CASSRTIATNEKLFF.

This chain links TRBV5-4 with TRBJ2-7; 7 bases align to TRBD1. The V gene's germline CDR1 is SGHNT and CDR2 YYREEE (reference sequence). V was pared by 1 base and J by 3 bases, with 7 bases of the junction left unmatched. This CDR3 is 15 amino acids long. CDR3 in DNA: TGTGCCAGCAGCTTGAAAAGAGGGGGCATCTACGAGCAGTACTTC. Translation: CASSLKRGGIYEQYF.

This clone was observed a single time. The gene calls are TRBV27 and TRBJ2-1, with D uncertain. The V gene's germline CDR1 is MNHEY and CDR2 SMNVEV (reference sequence). The CDR3 consists of 16 residues. Trimming cost V 4 bases and J 0 bases, with 13 bases left between them. The CDR3 DNA reads TGTGCCAGCAGTTCGGTGCTTTCGAGCTCCTACAATGAGCAGTTCTTC. Its protein product is CASSSVLSSSYNEQFF.

The chain links TRBV15 to TRBJ2-2; 10 bases match TRBD2. Losses at the gene ends were 1 base for V and 4 bases for J; bases not matched to a gene: 6. The germline V gene encodes CDR1 LNHNV and CDR2 YYDKDF (reference sequence). The CDR3 has 17 amino acids. This CDR3 reads CATSRASSGSITGELFF. The CDR3 DNA reads TGTGCCACCAGCAGAGCTTCTAGCGGGAGTATCACCGGGGAGCTGTTTTTT.

The V and J genes are TRBV19 and TRBJ1-2; D is perhaps TRBD1 (6 bases). V dropped 7 bases and J dropped 5 bases, with 14 bases sitting between them. Germline V CDR1 and CDR2: LNHDA, SQIVND (reference sequence). The CDR3 totals 13 residues. CDR3 protein: CASTADSPYGYTF. The CDR3 DNA is TGTGCCAGTACCGCGGACAGCCCTTATGGCTACACCTTC.

The DNA of the CDR3 is TGTGCCAGCAGTCTAGGCCCTAACTATGGCTACACCTTC. It yields the protein CASSLGPNYGYTF. The chain recombines TRBV27 with TRBJ1-2; D is undetermined. The length of the CDR3 is 13 residues. V lost 5 bases to trimming and J lost 0 bases, with 7 bases between them. CDR1 and CDR2 (germline): MNHEY, SMNVEV (reference sequence).

A single count supports this clone. CDR3 sequence: CASSLVDAGGHSGANVLTF. The CDR3 coding sequence is TGCGCCAGCAGCTTGGTTGACGCAGGTGGACACTCTGGGGCCAACGTCCTGACTTTC. This sequence joins TRBV5-1 and TRBJ2-6, with a weak D call TRBD1 (5 bases). The germline CDR1 and CDR2 sequences are SGHRS and YFSETQ. The V and J ends lost 0 bases and 0 bases respectively, with 16 bases between them. The CDR3 runs to 19 residues.

V and J are TRBV12-5 and TRBJ1-1; D gene ambiguous. In germline, CDR1 is LGHNT, CDR2 FRNRAP. The CDR3 runs 12 residues. Trimming shortened V by 1 base and J by 5 bases, and 5 bases separated the two germline ends. CDR3 DNA: TGTGCTAGTGGTTTGGCTATTACTGAAGCTTTCTTT. It specifies CASGLAITEAFF.

V and J are TRBV5-1 and TRBJ2-1, with 9 bases fitting TRBD2. Germline V gene lookup returns CDR1 SGHRS and CDR2 YFSETQ. This CDR3 contains 13 residues. The V gene end was trimmed by 3 bases and the J gene end by 9 bases; junction bases not matched to a gene: 4. CDR3 sequence (DNA): TGCGCCAGCAGCTCTAGCGGGAAAGGTGAGCAGTTCTTC. Translating gives CASSSSGKGEQFF.

This sequence joins TRBV6-6 and TRBJ2-7, with D possibly matching TRBD2 (5 bases). The CDR3 has 15 residues. Germline V CDR1 and CDR2: MNHNY, SVGAGI (reference sequence). V lost 7 bases and J lost 3, with 19 bases in between. CDR3 nucleotide sequence: TGTGCCAGCACCTTAAAGAGGGCCCCCGTCTACGAGCAGTACTTC. This sequence encodes CASTLKRAPVYEQYF.

The rearrangement uses TRBV5-1 and TRBJ2-5; 8 bases are shared with TRBD2. The CDR3 runs to 14 residues. V lost 4 bases, J lost 5 bases, and 7 bases stayed unmatched. Looked up from germline, CDR1 is SGHRS and CDR2 is YFSETQ. The CDR3 loop reads CASSPGTSQETQYF. The CDR3, as DNA: TGCGCCAGCAGCCCCGGGACTAGTCAGGAGACCCAGTACTTC.

The CDR3 is CASSQGQGYSNQPQHF. Here the CDR3 DNA reads TGCGCCAGCAGCCAAGGACAGGGGTATAGCAATCAGCCCCAGCATTTT. The V call is TRBV4-1, the J call TRBJ1-5; 8 nucleotides line up with TRBD1. V lost 1 base and J lost 0; bases outside the gene matches: 2. In germline, CDR1 is MGHRA, CDR2 YSYEKL. This CDR3 comprises 16 residues.

The chain joins TRBV27 to TRBJ2-3; 8 bases are a match to TRBD2. Germline trimming cut 6 bases from V and 4 bases from J; bases unmatched to any gene: 6. The CDR3 consists of 14 residues. From germline, CDR1 is MNHEY and CDR2 SMNVEV (reference sequence). The CDR3 DNA reads as TGTGCCAGCAGAACGGGACTAGGGGCAGATACGCAGTATTTT. This sequence encodes CASRTGLGADTQYF.

The CDR3 coding sequence is TGCGCCAGCAGTGAAACCCAGACAGGGGACCTCCCTGGTAGCGAGCAGTACTTC. It yields the protein CASSETQTGDLPGSEQYF. V gene TRBV10-1 combines with J gene TRBJ2-7; 8 positions match TRBD1. From germline, CDR1 is WNHNN and CDR2 SYGVQD (reference sequence). The length of the CDR3 is 18 residues. V was pared by 3 bases and J by 6 bases, with 19 bases of the junction left unmatched.

The chain couples TRBV2 to TRBJ1-6; D is unresolved. Germline V gene sequence: CDR1 SNHLY, CDR2 FYNNEI. This CDR3 is built from 13 residues. The V and J ends lost 6 bases and 9 bases respectively, with 12 bases between them. This CDR3 is CASSGEVASPLHF. The CDR3 nucleotides read TGTGCCAGCAGCGGAGAAGTGGCTTCACCCCTCCACTTT.

This chain connects TRBV2 to TRBJ1-1; a weak D match, TRBD1 (5 bases). The CDR3 consists of 11 residues. V was trimmed by 6 bases and J by 6 bases, leaving 8 bases between them. CDR1 is SNHLY, CDR2 FYNNEI, per germline. The CDR3 nucleotides read TGTGCCAGCAGGGGGCCGGCTGAAGCTTTCTTT. Translating gives CASRGPAEAFF.

The V and J genes are TRBV5-1 and TRBJ2-3, with a weak D call TRBD2 (6 bases). Germline CDR1 SGHRS, CDR2 YFSETQ. This CDR3 has 15 amino acids. Trimming removed 0 bases from V and 2 bases from J, with 10 bases in between. CDR3 sequence: CASSLAGTPTDTQYF. Here the CDR3 DNA reads TGCGCCAGCAGCTTGGCTGGGACTCCCACAGATACGCAGTATTTT.

The chain links TRBV6-1 to TRBJ2-7; 10 bases align to TRBD2. V lost 6 bases to trimming and J lost 3 bases; unmatched junction nucleotides: 5. Per germline, CDR1 MNHNS and CDR2 SASEGT. This CDR3 has 14 residues. CDR3 in amino acids: CASRLAGEYYEQYF. In DNA, the CDR3 is TGTGCCAGCAGGCTAGCGGGAGAATACTACGAGCAGTACTTC.

This clone was found once. The chain has TRBV5-6 and TRBJ1-3; TRBD1 might be the D (5 bases). The CDR3 is 15 residues long. Germline values: CDR1 SGHDT, CDR2 YYEEEE. Trimming stripped 4 bases from V and 3 bases from J, with 14 bases between. CDR3 bases: TGTGCCAGCAGCGCCGGACATTCGGGTGGAAACACCATATATTTT. It is translated as CASSAGHSGGNTIYF.

The chain uses TRBV6-5 and TRBJ1-2; no definite D call. There are 14 residues in the CDR3. Germline CDR1 and CDR2: MNHEY and SVGAGI. The germline V and J ends were trimmed by 2 bases and 6 bases, with 13 bases remaining between them. In DNA, the CDR3 is TGTGCCAGCAGTTACGGTCTCACATCCCATGGCTACACCTTC. Its protein is CASSYGLTSHGYTF.

This chain links TRBV9 with TRBJ2-5, with TRBD1 as a possible D gene (8 bases). The V and J ends lost 2 bases and 5 bases respectively, with 16 bases between them. There are 15 residues in the CDR3. Germline V lookup: CDR1 SGDLS, CDR2 YYNGEE. The CDR3 sequence is CASSVETGEGETQYF. Written as DNA, the CDR3 is TGTGCCAGCAGCGTGGAGACAGGGGAGGGGGAGACCCAGTACTTC.

This chain links TRBV7-2 with TRBJ2-7; 8 positions match TRBD1. The CDR3 contains 14 residues. V dropped 4 bases and J dropped 5; count of bases not matched to a gene: 7. In germline, CDR1 is SGHTA, CDR2 FQGNSA. This CDR3 reads CASSSDRVSHEQYF. The CDR3 nucleotides are TGTGCCAGCAGCTCGGACAGGGTTAGCCACGAGCAGTACTTC.

The rearrangement links TRBV5-1 to TRBJ1-3, with 8 bases lining up with TRBD1. This CDR3 spans 14 amino acids. With 0 bases clipped from V and 4 bases from J, the junction kept 0 bases outside the gene matches. Germline lookup yields CDR1 SGHRS and CDR2 YFSETQ. Written as DNA, the CDR3 is TGCGCCAGCAGCTTGGGGGACAGGGGAAACACCATATATTTT. Translated, it gives CASSLGDRGNTIYF.